These T cell receptor beta chains were read from a single sample in a study of regulatory T cells in long-lasting Graves disease. TCRdb fed the multiplex PCR reads into MiXCR, producing one record per CDR3 protein. The data show 550,000 or so distinct CDR3 sequences, more than 10% seen once. These same data were also listed under a study on T cells in Graves' hyperthyroidism and ophthalmopathy.

This specimen was peripheral blood mononuclear cells (PBMCs), taken at new diagnosis, from a patient treated with antithyroid drugs. These receptor sequences come from a woman aged 30 to 39 with Graves disease. Both conserved end residues are part of each CDR3. The order of the fields is CDR3 length, J gene, clone size, D gene, V gene, CDR3 DNA, CDR3 protein. The D gene is left open where the match is weak. Clone size is stated in some rows and not others, as once, few, many or a class when expanded.

CDR3 length: 14; J gene: TRBJ2-2; clone size: NA; D gene: NA; V gene: TRBV9; CDR3 DNA: TGTGCCAGCAGGGGTGACTATGACTTCGGGGAGCTGTTTTTT; CDR3 protein: CASRGDYDFGELFF
CDR3 length: 15; J gene: TRBJ2-7; clone size: many; D gene: TRBD1; V gene: TRBV9; CDR3 DNA: TGTGCCAGCAGCGTAGGGGGACAGGGGGCCAACGAGCAGTACTTC; CDR3 protein: CASSVGGQGANEQYF
CDR3 length: 15; J gene: TRBJ2-6; clone size: NA; D gene: NA; V gene: TRBV28; CDR3 DNA: TGTGCCAGCAGTTCCAGAACCTCTGGGGCCAACGTCCTGACTTTC; CDR3 protein: CASSSRTSGANVLTF
CDR3 length: 13; J gene: TRBJ2-1; clone size: few; D gene: NA; V gene: TRBV29-1; CDR3 DNA: TGCAGCGTTGCCGAGGGAGGCTACAATGAGCAGTTCTTC; CDR3 protein: CSVAEGGYNEQFF
CDR3 length: 11; J gene: TRBJ1-1; clone size: few; D gene: NA; V gene: TRBV2; CDR3 DNA: TGTGCAGGCGCGGTGAACACTGAAGCTTTCTTT; CDR3 protein: CAGAVNTEAFF
CDR3 length: 15; J gene: TRBJ1-5; clone size: many; D gene: NA; V gene: TRBV6-2/TRBV6-3; CDR3 DNA: TGTGCCGCAAACCCGGGACGGTTTAGCAATCAGCCCCAGCATTTT; CDR3 protein: CAANPGRFSNQPQHF
CDR3 length: 14; J gene: TRBJ1-1; clone size: few; D gene: TRBD1; V gene: TRBV2; CDR3 DNA: TGTGCCGGCAGTCGCACAGGGGTATCCACTGAAGCTTTCTTT; CDR3 protein: CAGSRTGVSTEAFF
CDR3 length: 13; J gene: TRBJ1-1; clone size: many; D gene: NA; V gene: TRBV19; CDR3 DNA: TGTGCCAATAGTTTGGCACGGTCCTCTGAAGCTTTCTTT; CDR3 protein: CANSLARSSEAFF
CDR3 length: 13; J gene: TRBJ2-7; clone size: NA; D gene: NA; V gene: TRBV2; CDR3 DNA: TGTGCCAGCAGTGGCGGCGGGGACTACGAGCAGTACTTC; CDR3 protein: CASSGGGDYEQYF
CDR3 length: 17; J gene: TRBJ2-1; clone size: many; D gene: TRBD1; V gene: TRBV7-9; CDR3 DNA: TGTGCCAGCAGCCTACCCCGACAGGGAGAGACCTACAATGAGCAGTTCTTC; CDR3 protein: CASSLPRQGETYNEQFF
CDR3 length: 12; J gene: TRBJ2-3; clone size: few; D gene: NA; V gene: TRBV4-1; CDR3 DNA: TGCGCCAGCAGTCGAATTTTGGATACGCAGTATTTT; CDR3 protein: CASSRILDTQYF
CDR3 length: 14; J gene: TRBJ2-1; clone size: many; D gene: NA; V gene: TRBV18; CDR3 DNA: TGTGCCAGCTCACCTTCCCCTAAGAGCAATGAGCAGTTCTTC; CDR3 protein: CASSPSPKSNEQFF
CDR3 length: 14; J gene: TRBJ2-3; clone size: many; D gene: NA; V gene: TRBV7-6; CDR3 DNA: TGTGCCAGCAGCTTAAGCGCCGGAAGGGATACGCAGTATTTT; CDR3 protein: CASSLSAGRDTQYF
CDR3 length: 14; J gene: TRBJ2-5; clone size: many; D gene: NA; V gene: TRBV10-3; CDR3 DNA: TGTGCCATCAGTGAGTCGACGGGAGCAGAGACCCAGTACTTC; CDR3 protein: CAISESTGAETQYF
CDR3 length: 14; J gene: TRBJ1-6; clone size: many; D gene: TRBD1; V gene: TRBV15; CDR3 DNA: TGTGCCACCAGCAGGACAGGGAACAATTCACCCCTCCACTTT; CDR3 protein: CATSRTGNNSPLHF
CDR3 length: 13; J gene: TRBJ2-1; clone size: many; D gene: NA; V gene: TRBV20-1; CDR3 DNA: TGCAGTGCTAGCGTAGATCACGGCAATGAGCAGTTCTTC; CDR3 protein: CSASVDHGNEQFF
CDR3 length: 13; J gene: TRBJ1-5; clone size: many; D gene: NA; V gene: TRBV19; CDR3 DNA: TGTGCCAGTAGTATCGTTGGCCCTCAGCCCCAGCATTTT; CDR3 protein: CASSIVGPQPQHF
CDR3 length: 17; J gene: TRBJ1-2; clone size: many; D gene: NA; V gene: TRBV18; CDR3 DNA: TGTGCCAGCTCACCGATCGACGGGAGCGGCCTTAACTATGGCTACACCTTC; CDR3 protein: CASSPIDGSGLNYGYTF
CDR3 length: 13; J gene: TRBJ1-2; clone size: many; D gene: NA; V gene: TRBV6-5; CDR3 DNA: TGTGCCAGCAGTTACGTGAGCAGCGGGGGCTACACCTTC; CDR3 protein: CASSYVSSGGYTF
CDR3 length: 14; J gene: TRBJ1-1; clone size: few; D gene: NA; V gene: TRBV6-1; CDR3 DNA: TGTGCCAGCAACCGAGCCGGGGGCAGGCAAGAAGCTTTCTTT; CDR3 protein: CASNRAGGRQEAFF
CDR3 length: 14; J gene: TRBJ2-3; clone size: NA; D gene: TRBD2; V gene: TRBV28; CDR3 DNA: TGTGCCAGCAGTTTAGCGGGAGTGGCAGATACGCAGTATTTT; CDR3 protein: CASSLAGVADTQYF
CDR3 length: 14; J gene: TRBJ2-1; clone size: many; D gene: TRBD2; V gene: TRBV20-1; CDR3 DNA: TGCAGTGCTAGAGATGGCGGGAGATCTATTGAGCAGTTCTTC; CDR3 protein: CSARDGGRSIEQFF
CDR3 length: 17; J gene: TRBJ2-5; clone size: many; D gene: TRBD2; V gene: TRBV10-3; CDR3 DNA: TGTGCCATCAGTGAAAAGGGGAGCGGGAGCTGGCAAGAGACCCAGTACTTC; CDR3 protein: CAISEKGSGSWQETQYF
CDR3 length: 14; J gene: TRBJ1-2; clone size: many; D gene: TRBD1; V gene: TRBV19; CDR3 DNA: TGTGCCAGTAGTACTACAGGGGTGCCCTATGGCTACACCTTC; CDR3 protein: CASSTTGVPYGYTF
CDR3 length: 14; J gene: TRBJ2-7; clone size: NA; D gene: TRBD1; V gene: TRBV20-1; CDR3 DNA: TGCAGTGCGACTGGGACAGTAACTTACAATGAGCAGTACTTC; CDR3 protein: CSATGTVTYNEQYF
CDR3 length: 15; J gene: TRBJ2-3; clone size: NA; D gene: NA; V gene: TRBV28; CDR3 DNA: TGTGCCAGCAGTTTAGGGGGGGCGCAGGCAGATACGCAGTATTTT; CDR3 protein: CASSLGGAQADTQYF
CDR3 length: 14; J gene: TRBJ2-3; clone size: many; D gene: NA; V gene: TRBV5-4; CDR3 DNA: TGTGCCAGCAGCTTGGGAGCGTACACAGATACGCAGTATTTT; CDR3 protein: CASSLGAYTDTQYF
CDR3 length: 15; J gene: TRBJ2-7; clone size: many; D gene: NA; V gene: TRBV5-4; CDR3 DNA: TGTGCCAGCAGCCATGAAGGCAGAAGTTCCTACGAGCAGTACTTC; CDR3 protein: CASSHEGRSSYEQYF
CDR3 length: 18; J gene: TRBJ2-1; clone size: few; D gene: NA; V gene: TRBV10-3; CDR3 DNA: TGTGCCATCAGTGAAGGTGAGACACGGGTCCCCGGCCTTCGGGAGCAGTTCTTC; CDR3 protein: CAISEGETRVPGLREQFF
CDR3 length: 15; J gene: TRBJ2-7; clone size: many; D gene: NA; V gene: TRBV28; CDR3 DNA: TGTGCCAGCAGCTTAACGACAGGGAGGTCCTACGAGCAGTACTTC; CDR3 protein: CASSLTTGRSYEQYF
CDR3 length: 17; J gene: TRBJ2-3; clone size: once; D gene: TRBD2; V gene: TRBV7-9; CDR3 DNA: TGTGCCAGCAGCTTAGCCGGGACTAGCGGGAGCACAGATACGCAGTATTTT; CDR3 protein: CASSLAGTSGSTDTQYF
CDR3 length: 13; J gene: TRBJ2-3; clone size: many; D gene: NA; V gene: TRBV5-1; CDR3 DNA: TGCGCCAGCAATGAGGGCAGCACAGATACGCAGTATTTT; CDR3 protein: CASNEGSTDTQYF
CDR3 length: 16; J gene: TRBJ1-6; clone size: many; D gene: TRBD1; V gene: TRBV7-2; CDR3 DNA: TGTGCCAGCAAAAAACAGGGGGCCTCCTATAATTCACCCCTCCACTTT; CDR3 protein: CASKKQGASYNSPLHF
CDR3 length: 15; J gene: TRBJ2-6; clone size: many; D gene: NA; V gene: TRBV11-3; CDR3 DNA: TGTGCCAGCAGCCATCGGAGAAGTGGGGCCAACGTCCTGACTTTC; CDR3 protein: CASSHRRSGANVLTF
CDR3 length: 14; J gene: TRBJ2-1; clone size: many; D gene: NA; V gene: TRBV6-9; CDR3 DNA: TGTGCCAGCAGTTACTTAGGGGGTTCCAATGAGCAGTTCTTC; CDR3 protein: CASSYLGGSNEQFF
CDR3 length: 15; J gene: TRBJ2-7; clone size: many; D gene: NA; V gene: TRBV27; CDR3 DNA: TGTGCCAGCAGCCCTCCCCCTCCTAGCTCCTACGAGCAGTACTTC; CDR3 protein: CASSPPPPSSYEQYF
CDR3 length: 16; J gene: TRBJ1-3; clone size: few; D gene: NA; V gene: TRBV5-1; CDR3 DNA: TGCGCCAGCAGCCCGCAGGAGCGGATCTCTGGAAACACCATATATTTT; CDR3 protein: CASSPQERISGNTIYF
CDR3 length: 13; J gene: TRBJ1-2; clone size: few; D gene: NA; V gene: TRBV28; CDR3 DNA: TGTGCCAGCAGTTTCGGGCAAGTTATAGGCTACACCTTC; CDR3 protein: CASSFGQVIGYTF
CDR3 length: 16; J gene: TRBJ1-2; clone size: NA; D gene: TRBD1; V gene: TRBV15; CDR3 DNA: TGTGCCACCAGCAGAGATAGAGCAGGGGGTCGTTATGGCTACACCTTC; CDR3 protein: CATSRDRAGGRYGYTF
CDR3 length: 13; J gene: TRBJ1-1; clone size: many; D gene: NA; V gene: TRBV20-1; CDR3 DNA: TGCAGTGCTAGCGAAACAGTGAACACTGAAGCTTTCTTT; CDR3 protein: CSASETVNTEAFF
CDR3 length: 13; J gene: TRBJ2-1; clone size: many; D gene: NA; V gene: TRBV30; CDR3 DNA: TGTGCCTGGAGCCGACGAAGGGACAATGAGCAGTTCTTC; CDR3 protein: CAWSRRRDNEQFF
CDR3 length: 15; J gene: TRBJ1-5; clone size: many; D gene: NA; V gene: TRBV6-5; CDR3 DNA: TGTGCCAGCAGTTACTTCGGGCAGGGCTGGCAGCCCCAGCATTTT; CDR3 protein: CASSYFGQGWQPQHF
CDR3 length: 14; J gene: TRBJ2-7; clone size: few; D gene: NA; V gene: TRBV2; CDR3 DNA: TGTGCCAGCACAGAAGGTAGAGGGACCTACGAGCAGTACTTC; CDR3 protein: CASTEGRGTYEQYF
CDR3 length: 14; J gene: TRBJ1-3; clone size: NA; D gene: NA; V gene: TRBV6-2/TRBV6-3; CDR3 DNA: TGTGCCAGCAGCCGTGGCCCAAATGGAAACACCATATATTTT; CDR3 protein: CASSRGPNGNTIYF
CDR3 length: 15; J gene: TRBJ2-2; clone size: many; D gene: NA; V gene: TRBV11-1; CDR3 DNA: TGTGCCAGCAGCCTTTCGGGCTCACAGACCGGGGAGCTGTTTTTT; CDR3 protein: CASSLSGSQTGELFF
CDR3 length: 16; J gene: TRBJ2-3; clone size: many; D gene: NA; V gene: TRBV20-1; CDR3 DNA: TGCAGTGCTAGAGATCGGAGCAAGTATGGGGCAGATACGCAGTATTTT; CDR3 protein: CSARDRSKYGADTQYF
CDR3 length: 15; J gene: TRBJ2-4; clone size: many; D gene: TRBD2; V gene: TRBV7-9; CDR3 DNA: TGTGCCAGCAGCATCCTAGCGGGAACCCCCAACATTCAGTACTTC; CDR3 protein: CASSILAGTPNIQYF
CDR3 length: 16; J gene: TRBJ2-7; clone size: many; D gene: TRBD1; V gene: TRBV28; CDR3 DNA: TGTGCCAGCAGTTTGCCCCCCTGGACAGGTGACTACGAGCAGTACTTC; CDR3 protein: CASSLPPWTGDYEQYF
CDR3 length: 11; J gene: TRBJ1-1; clone size: many; D gene: NA; V gene: TRBV28; CDR3 DNA: TGTGCCACCGACCGGAACACTGAAGCTTTCTTT; CDR3 protein: CATDRNTEAFF
CDR3 length: 15; J gene: TRBJ1-1; clone size: many; D gene: NA; V gene: TRBV20-1; CDR3 DNA: TGCAGTGCTAGGAGCTTCAGACCGGCAAACACTGAAGCTTTCTTT; CDR3 protein: CSARSFRPANTEAFF
CDR3 length: 14; J gene: TRBJ1-5; clone size: NA; D gene: NA; V gene: TRBV6-5; CDR3 DNA: TGTGCCAGCAGTTACCGTCAGGGGAATCAGCCCCAGCATTTT; CDR3 protein: CASSYRQGNQPQHF